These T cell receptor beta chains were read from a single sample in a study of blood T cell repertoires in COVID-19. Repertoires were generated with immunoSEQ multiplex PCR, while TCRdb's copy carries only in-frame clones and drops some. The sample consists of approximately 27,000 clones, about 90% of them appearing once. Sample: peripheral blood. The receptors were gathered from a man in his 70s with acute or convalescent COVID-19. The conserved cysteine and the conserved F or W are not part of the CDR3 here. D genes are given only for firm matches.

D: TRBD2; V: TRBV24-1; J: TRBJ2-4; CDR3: ATSDYLAGDENIQY
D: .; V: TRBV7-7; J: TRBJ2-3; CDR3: ASSLDSNTDTQY
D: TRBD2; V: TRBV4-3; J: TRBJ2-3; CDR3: ASSQDLGTSGRVDTQY
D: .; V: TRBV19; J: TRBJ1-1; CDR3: ASSIGSGASTEAF
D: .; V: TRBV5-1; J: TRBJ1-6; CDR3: ASSLSENFSPLH
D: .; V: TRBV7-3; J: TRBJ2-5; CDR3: ASSLSGQETQY
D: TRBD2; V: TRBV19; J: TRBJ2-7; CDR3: ASSIKLAGVLSYEQY
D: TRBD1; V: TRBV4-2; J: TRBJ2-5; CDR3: ASSQSAGQGFGTQY
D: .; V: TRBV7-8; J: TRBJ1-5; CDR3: ASNPGGGRNQPQH
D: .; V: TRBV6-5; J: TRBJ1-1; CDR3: ASSYLPGEAF
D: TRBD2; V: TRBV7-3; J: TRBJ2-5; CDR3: ASSLAGAGQETQY
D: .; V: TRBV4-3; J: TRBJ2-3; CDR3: ASSPDFTSTDTQY
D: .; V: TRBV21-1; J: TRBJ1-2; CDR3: ASSKSTGFQSRGGYT
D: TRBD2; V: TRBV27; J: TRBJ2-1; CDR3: ASWTSGYNEQF
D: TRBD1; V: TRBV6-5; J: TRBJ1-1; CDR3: ATKTGENTEAF
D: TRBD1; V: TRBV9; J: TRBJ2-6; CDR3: ASSAGTGLTLGANVLT
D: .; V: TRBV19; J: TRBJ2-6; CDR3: ASSSNRDGANVLT
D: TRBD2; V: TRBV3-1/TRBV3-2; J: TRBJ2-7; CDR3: ASSPSGTSDGNEQY
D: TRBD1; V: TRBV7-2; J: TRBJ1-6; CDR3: ASSLRGTGDSPLH
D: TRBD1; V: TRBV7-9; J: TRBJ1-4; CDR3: ASSLGTVKKLF